This TCR beta chain was profiled in a study of T cell responses to AZD1222 COVID-19 vaccine. CDR1 and CDR2 (germline): MNHEY, SMNVEV (reference sequence). With 10 bases removed from V and 6 bases from J, the gap between germline ends came to 12 bases. This CDR3 has 12 amino acids. About this clone: Its antigen is still unknown.

Second-dose intervals of approximately 4 or approximately 12 weeks were pooled. Findings and caveats of the study: The donor cohort was predominantly white British with a female majority, and clonal diversity may have been underestimated. Scientists sampled the repertoires only once the peak T cell response had passed. It was only a handful of AZD1222 recipients who were seropositive at baseline.

The protocol was immunoSEQ multiplex PCR, while the TCRdb copy is restricted to in-frame clones and leaves out a portion. The table has just over 150,000 clones, more than 85% seen once. This TCR was sampled from an adult who received the AZD1222 COVID-19 vaccine. The rearrangement joins TRBV27 to TRBJ1-4; D is ambiguous. Here the sequenced sample was peripheral blood, taken 28 days after the second AZD1222 dose. The CDR3 DNA reads TGTGCCACCTCGGACGGGGATGAAAAACTGTTTTTT. It codes for CATSDGDEKLFF. Supplemented by reference TRBV27 and TRBJ1-4, the full variable domain reads EAQVTQNPRYLITVTGKKLTVTCSQNMNHEYMSWYRQDPGLGLRQIYYSMNVEVTDKGDVPEGYKVSRKEKRNFPLILESPSPNQTSLYFCATSDGDEKLFFGSGTQLSVL.